Shown below are 25 T cell receptor beta chains from a single sample sequenced in a study of shared clonotypes between healthy human individuals. Sequencing was performed with immunoSEQ multiplex PCR; in TCRdb, only in-frame clones are kept and a portion is missing. The sample records a few million clones, around 95% being singletons. The material sequenced was naive CD4+ T cells sorted from blood. Subset in this sample: CD45RA+ positively selected. The receptors were sampled from a man younger than 35 in good health.

This clone was recorded only once. The chain employs TRBV6-5 and TRBJ2-5, with 9 positions matching TRBD2. Germline V gives CDR1 MNHEY, CDR2 SVGAGI. The CDR3 runs 15 residues. J was trimmed by 1 base and V by 6 bases; bases with no gene match: 6. CDR3 in amino acids: CASSRQRGAQETQYF. The CDR3 nucleotides read TGTGCCAGCAGCCGGCAGCGGGGGGCCCAAGAGACCCAGTACTTC.

CDR3 loop: CASRYSGTTGELFF. The CDR3 DNA reads as TGTGCCAGCAGATATAGCGGGACCACCGGGGAGCTGTTTTTT. The chain has TRBV6-4 and TRBJ2-2; 8 nucleotides match TRBD2. Looked up from germline, CDR1 is MRHNA and CDR2 is SNTAGT. The CDR3 runs 14 residues. V lost 6 bases to trimming and J lost 4 bases; unmatched junction nucleotides: 4.

DNA of the CDR3: TGCGCCAGCAGCCAAAGCGGAGGACTACCGAACACTGAAGCTTTCTTT. It specifies CASSQSGGLPNTEAFF. The chain links TRBV5-1 to TRBJ1-1; no firm D call. V was clipped by 4 bases and J by 1 base, with 17 bases between them. Germline CDR1 SGHRS, CDR2 YFSETQ. There are 16 residues in the CDR3.

CDR3 loop: CASSAPLVTPNSPLHF. CDR3 DNA: TGTGCCAGCAGCGCCCCTTTAGTGACGCCTAATTCACCCCTCCACTTT. The chain links TRBV9 to TRBJ1-6; D remains unclear. Germline V gene data show CDR1 as SGDLS and CDR2 as YYNGEE. With 3 bases removed from V and 6 bases from J, the gap between germline ends came to 16 bases. CDR3 length: 16 amino acids.

The CDR3 DNA follows: TGTGCCAGCAGTTTTCAGGGGTCCGAGCAGTACTTC. This codes for CASSFQGSEQYF. The chain combines TRBV6-5 with TRBJ2-7; a possible D gene is TRBD1 (6 bases). CDR1 and CDR2 from the germline V gene are MNHEY and SVGAGI. Trimming shortened V by 4 bases and J by 6 bases, and 10 bases separated the two germline ends. The CDR3 contains 12 residues.

The J gene is TRBJ1-1, the V gene TRBV5-4, with TRBD1 as a possible D gene (5 bases). Germline V lookup: CDR1 SGHNT, CDR2 YYREEE (reference sequence). CDR3 length: 14 residues. Trimming took off 3 bases at V and 2 bases at J, with 11 bases between the two ends. This CDR3 reads CASSSVTVNTEAFF. The CDR3 DNA reads TGTGCCAGCAGCTCGGTGACAGTAAACACTGAAGCTTTCTTT.

The V gene is TRBV2, the J gene TRBJ2-7, with D possibly being TRBD1 (6 bases). Germline loops: CDR1 SNHLY, CDR2 FYNNEI. The CDR3 loop spans 14 amino acids. The germline V and J ends were trimmed by 4 bases and 1 base, with 11 bases remaining between them. CDR3 amino acids: CASSAGVGSYEQYF. The CDR3 DNA reads as TGTGCCAGCAGTGCAGGGGTTGGATCCTACGAGCAGTACTTC.

The chain is built from TRBV30 and TRBJ2-7; D possibly uses TRBD1 or TRBD2 (5 bases each). CDR3 length: 14 residues. The germline V gene has CDR1 GTSNPN and CDR2 SVGIG (reference sequence). V lost 3 bases to trimming and J lost 2 bases, with 14 bases between them. This CDR3 reads CAWSVGTVTYEQYF. CDR3 bases: TGTGCCTGGAGCGTCGGGACGGTCACCTACGAGCAGTACTTC.

The V and J genes are TRBV27 and TRBJ2-1; weak D call: TRBD2 (6 bases). Germline V gives CDR1 MNHEY, CDR2 SMNVEV (reference sequence). This CDR3 is built from 16 residues. Trimming stripped 2 bases from V and 0 bases from J, with 11 bases between. The CDR3 sequence is CASSLSGFLSYNEQFF. CDR3 bases: TGTGCCAGCAGTTTAAGCGGGTTTCTCTCCTACAATGAGCAGTTCTTC.

As regards this clone: The same CDR3 also results from other DNA sequences found in this sample. V gene TRBV10-1 combines with J gene TRBJ2-5, with D possibly being TRBD2 (6 bases). V was shortened by 5 bases and J by 1 base, with 8 bases between the two germline ends. Looked up from germline, CDR1 is WNHNN and CDR2 is SYGVQD (reference sequence). This CDR3 comprises 13 residues. CDR3 protein: CASSRGSQETQYF. In nucleotides, the CDR3 is TGCGCCAGCAGTCGGGGGAGCCAAGAGACCCAGTACTTC.

The chain is built from TRBV27 and TRBJ2-7; 8 nucleotides line up with TRBD2. The V gene end was trimmed by 4 bases and the J gene end by 5 bases; junction bases not matched to a gene: 7. Germline CDR1 and CDR2: MNHEY and SMNVEV (reference sequence). The CDR3 has 14 amino acids. CDR3 amino acids: CASSSLGLDHEQYF. The DNA of the CDR3 is TGTGCCAGCAGTTCGCTGGGACTAGATCACGAGCAGTACTTC.

J is TRBJ2-1 and V is TRBV7-2; 8 nucleotides agree with TRBD2. This CDR3 spans 16 amino acids. V shed 5 bases, J shed 0 bases, and the junction held 6 bases outside the gene matches. Germline loops: CDR1 SGHTA, CDR2 FQGNSA. CDR3 sequence: CASSLSGDSSYNEQFF. CDR3 bases: TGTGCCAGCAGCCTTAGCGGGGATAGCTCCTACAATGAGCAGTTCTTC.

This clone was seen a single time. The junction does not match germline at one end; this may be a read error. The CDR3 DNA follows: TGTGCTAGCAGCCCCGGCGGGGGGCTAACCTACAATGAGCAGTTCTTC. It yields the protein CASSPGGGLTYNEQFF. J is TRBJ2-1 and V is TRBV7-7; TRBD2 matches 8 bases. In germline, CDR1 is SSHAT, CDR2 FNYEAQ (reference sequence). This CDR3 has 16 amino acids.

The genes are TRBV5-4 and TRBJ2-5; D remains unclear. Deletions cut 0 bases from V and 1 base from J, with 7 bases between. Germline CDR1 reads SGHNT; CDR2 reads YYREEE (reference sequence). The CDR3 totals 14 residues. CDR3 residues: CASSLATAQETQYF. CDR3 coding DNA: TGTGCCAGCAGCTTGGCTACAGCCCAAGAGACCCAGTACTTC. Filled out from reference TRBV5-4 and TRBJ2-5, the complete variable domain reads ETGVTQSPTHLIKTRGQQVTLRCSSQSGHNTVSWYQQALGQGPQFIFQYYREEENGRGNFPPRFSGLQFPNYSSELNVNALELDDSALYLCASSLATAQETQYFGPGTRLLVL.

This chain uses TRBV29-1 with TRBJ2-7; 7 bases match TRBD1. Germline assignment: CDR1 SQVTM and CDR2 ANQGSEA. The CDR3 consists of 11 residues. Losses at the gene ends were 7 bases for V and 8 bases for J; bases not matched to a gene: 8. CDR3 in DNA: TGCAGCGCCGTCAACAGGGGAAAGCAGTACTTC. It yields the protein CSAVNRGKQYF.

The chain carries TRBV30 and TRBJ2-7; D gene ambiguous. Trimming left V 1 base short and J 4 bases short, with 8 bases between. This CDR3 spans 12 amino acids. Germline values: CDR1 GTSNPN, CDR2 SVGIG (reference sequence). CDR3 DNA sequence: TGTGCCTGGAGTGCAACTGCTTACGAGCAGTACTTC. This codes for CAWSATAYEQYF.

The CDR3 DNA is TGTGCCAGCAGGTTACTAGCGCCCCAAGAGACCCAGTACTTC. Encoded protein: CASRLLAPQETQYF. V and J are TRBV6-5 and TRBJ2-5, with 7 positions matching TRBD2. The V segment lost 6 bases and the J segment 1 base; nucleotides outside the gene matches: 5. CDR3 length equals 14 residues. Germline V gene lookup returns CDR1 MNHEY and CDR2 SVGAGI.

The chain recombines TRBV19 with TRBJ2-7; 7 bases line up with TRBD1. The CDR3 runs 15 residues. Germline CDR1 and CDR2: LNHDA and SQIVND (reference sequence). V dropped 3 bases and J dropped 2; count of bases not matched to a gene: 7. Written as DNA, the CDR3 is TGTGCCAGTAGTATCTCAGCAGGGGGACCCTACGAGCAGTACTTC. Translating it yields CASSISAGGPYEQYF.

The rearrangement joins TRBV6-5 to TRBJ2-3; 9 nucleotides line up with TRBD1. The CDR3 has 16 amino acids. The J segment lost 3 bases and the V segment lost 4 bases, leaving 8 bases of the junction unmatched. CDR1 and CDR2 from the germline V gene are MNHEY and SVGAGI. The CDR3, as DNA: TGTGCCAGCAGTTTCCACAGGGGGCTTAGGACAGATACGCAGTATTTT. Protein product: CASSFHRGLRTDTQYF.

The chain is built from TRBV7-2 and TRBJ2-7; 7 positions match TRBD2. The CDR3 contains 14 residues. Germline V gene lookup returns CDR1 SGHTA and CDR2 FQGNSA. With 5 bases clipped from V and 1 base from J, the junction kept 5 bases outside the gene matches. The CDR3 sequence is CASSPGTTSYEQYF. The DNA of the CDR3 is TGTGCCAGCAGCCCCGGGACTACGTCCTACGAGCAGTACTTC.

The chain carries TRBV30 and TRBJ1-2; D is undetermined. The CDR3 runs to 11 residues. The germline V and J ends were trimmed by 4 bases and 4 bases, with 7 bases remaining between them. The germline V gene encodes CDR1 GTSNPN and CDR2 SVGIG (reference sequence). CDR3: CAWNSIYGYTF. Written as DNA, the CDR3 is TGTGCCTGGAACTCTATCTATGGCTACACCTTC.

The V gene is TRBV5-1, the J gene TRBJ2-2; TRBD1 matches at 8 bases. Unmatched junction bases numbered 6, after V lost 4 bases and J lost 7 bases. Germline V gene data show CDR1 as SGHRS and CDR2 as YFSETQ. This CDR3 has 14 amino acids. CDR3 region: CASSVGQAVGELFF. The CDR3 DNA reads TGCGCCAGCAGCGTGGGACAGGCGGTCGGGGAGCTGTTTTTT.

The CDR3: CASSFKKEAGVAKNIQYF. CDR3 nucleotide sequence: TGTGCCAGCAGCTTTAAGAAGGAAGCGGGAGTAGCCAAAAACATTCAGTACTTC. The rearrangement links TRBV5-8 to TRBJ2-4; the match to TRBD2 covers 8 bases. V gave up 2 bases and J gave up 0 bases; unmatched junction bases: 10. Germline V gene sequence: CDR1 SGHTS, CDR2 YDEGEE. This CDR3 is built from 18 residues.

The CDR3 sequence is CASSLGATNYGYTF. CDR3 sequence (DNA): TGTGCCAGCAGCTTAGGGGCAACTAACTATGGCTACACCTTC. The genes are TRBV7-8 and TRBJ1-2; D call uncertain. V was cut by 1 base and J by 0 bases, with 6 bases left in between. Looked up from germline, CDR1 is SGHVS and CDR2 is FQNEAQ. The CDR3 extends over 14 amino acids.

This clone was counted a single time. The V gene is TRBV19, the J gene TRBJ2-7; D call uncertain. Germline V gives CDR1 LNHDA, CDR2 SQIVND (reference sequence). Trimming pared 7 bases from V and 2 bases from J, leaving 12 bases between. The CDR3 consists of 13 residues. Written as DNA, the CDR3 is TGTGCCAGTAAAGGTGGACGAGCCTACGAGCAGTACTTC. This codes for CASKGGRAYEQYF.